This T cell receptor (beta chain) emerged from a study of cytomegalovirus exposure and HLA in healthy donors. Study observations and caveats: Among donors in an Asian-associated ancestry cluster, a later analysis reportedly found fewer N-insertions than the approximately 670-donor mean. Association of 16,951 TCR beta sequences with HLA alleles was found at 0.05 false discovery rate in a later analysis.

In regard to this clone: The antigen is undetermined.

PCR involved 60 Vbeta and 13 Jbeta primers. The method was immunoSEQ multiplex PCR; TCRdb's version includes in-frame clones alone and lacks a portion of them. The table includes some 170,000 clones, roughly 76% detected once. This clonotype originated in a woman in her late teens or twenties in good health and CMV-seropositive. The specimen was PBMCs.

The CDR3 DNA reads as TGTGCCAGCAGCCATGGGGCTTCTGAAGCTTTCTTT. Translation gives CASSHGASEAFF. The chain joins TRBV4-2 to TRBJ1-1; D may be TRBD1 (5 bases). From germline, CDR1 is LGHNA and CDR2 YNFKEQ. Trimming took off 3 bases at V and 6 bases at J, with 8 bases between the two ends. CDR3 length: 12 residues.